These 20 T cell receptor beta chains came from one sample sequenced in a study of cytomegalovirus exposure and HLA in healthy donors. Generated by immunoSEQ multiplex PCR, the TCRdb table keeps only in-frame clones and is missing some. The sample records some 150,000 clones, 75% to 90% being singletons. Sequencing input: PBMCs. The source is a woman in her thirties in good health and CMV-seropositive.

The chain carries TRBV10-2 and TRBJ2-3; TRBD1 is a possible D gene (6 bases). CDR1 and CDR2 from the germline V gene are WSHSY and SAAADI. CDR3 size: 15 residues. The ends were cut back, 7 bases at V and 0 bases at J, with 14 bases in the middle. CDR3 sequence (DNA): TGCGCCAGCACTACTTGGGACACTAGCACAGATACGCAGTATTTT. Its translation: CASTTWDTSTDTQYF.

The chain carries TRBV11-2 and TRBJ2-7, with D unresolved. Looked up from germline, CDR1 is SGHAT and CDR2 is FQNNGV. The CDR3 covers 12 residues. V lost 5 bases and J lost 1, with 6 bases in between. As DNA, the CDR3 is TGTGCCAGCAGCCCTCTTTCCTACGAGCAGTACTTC. This translates into CASSPLSYEQYF. Based on the CDR3 plus reference TRBV11-2 and TRBJ2-7, the full variable domain is EAGVAQSPRYKIIEKRQSVAFWCNPISGHATLYWYQQILGQGPKLLIQFQNNGVVDDSQLPKDRFSAERLKGVDSTLKIQPAKLEDSAVYLCASSPLSYEQYFGPGTRLTVT.

The chain links TRBV5-4 to TRBJ2-4; 8 positions match TRBD1. CDR1 is SGHNT, CDR2 YYREEE, per germline (reference sequence). The CDR3 contains 13 residues. V shed 4 bases and J 9 bases; nucleotides not matched to a gene: 6. The CDR3 bases are TGTGCCAGCAGCGGGGACAGGCAGACCATTCAGTACTTC. It specifies CASSGDRQTIQYF.

The chain is built from TRBV19 and TRBJ2-5; D is perhaps TRBD2 (6 bases). Germline values: CDR1 LNHDA, CDR2 SQIVND (reference sequence). Trimming cost V 5 bases and J 2 bases, with 15 bases left between them. This CDR3 comprises 15 residues. The CDR3 spells CASSRTGGIQETQYF. The CDR3 nucleotides are TGTGCCAGTAGTCGAACCGGCGGGATACAAGAGACCCAGTACTTC.

V gene TRBV7-9 combines with J gene TRBJ2-7, with 7 nucleotides matching TRBD2. Germline V gene sequence: CDR1 SEHNR, CDR2 FQNEAQ (reference sequence). CDR3 size: 13 residues. With 1 base clipped from V and 7 bases from J, the junction kept 4 bases outside the gene matches. The CDR3 sequence is CASSLEAGREQYF. CDR3 nucleotides: TGTGCCAGCAGCTTAGAAGCGGGGAGGGAGCAGTACTTC.

This clone is a singleton in its sample. This clone may be a read error of a much larger clone one base away. The rearrangement uses TRBV29-1 and TRBJ2-2, with TRBD2 identical over 8 bases. CDR3 size: 15 residues. Germline-derived CDR1 and CDR2 are SQVTM and ANQGSEA. The trim removed 6 bases at V and 1 base at J, leaving 7 bases unmatched. In DNA, the CDR3 is TGCAGCGTCCCGAACGGGGGGGGGAACACCGGGGAGCTGTTTTTT. The encoded protein is CSVPNGGGNTGELFF.

The J gene is TRBJ1-1, the V gene TRBV29-1; weak D call: TRBD1 (5 bases). Trimming cost V 7 bases and J 4 bases, with 16 bases left between them. CDR1 and CDR2 from the germline V gene are SQVTM and ANQGSEA. This CDR3 has 13 amino acids. In nucleotides, the CDR3 is TGCAGCGACGGGGCGGGAGTGTTCACTGAAGCTTTCTTT. Protein sequence: CSDGAGVFTEAFF.

The genes are TRBV6-1 and TRBJ2-4; TRBD2 aligns across 12 bases. From germline, CDR1 is MNHNS and CDR2 SASEGT. This CDR3 is 16 amino acids long. With V trimmed by 1 base and J by 12 bases, 10 bases remained unmatched. The DNA for the CDR3 is TGTGCCAGCAGTGAAGTTCCGGCTAGCGGGGGGGCTAGTCAGTACTTC. Amino acid sequence: CASSEVPASGGASQYF.

J is TRBJ2-7 and V is TRBV4-1, with D possibly TRBD2 on 6 matching bases. V dropped 1 base and J dropped 0 bases, with 16 bases sitting between them. The CDR3 extends over 17 amino acids. Per germline, CDR1 MGHRA and CDR2 YSYEKL. The CDR3, as DNA: TGCGCCAGCAGCCAAGGTACGCGGCGGGATATCTCCTACGAGCAGTACTTC. This gives the protein CASSQGTRRDISYEQYF.

The chain links TRBV27 to TRBJ2-7, with TRBD1 matching over 7 bases. The CDR3 consists of 15 residues. V trimming: 5 bases; J trimming: 5 bases; junction bases outside the gene matches: 12. CDR1 and CDR2 from the germline V gene are MNHEY and SMNVEV (reference sequence). The CDR3 DNA is TGTGCCAGCAGTCACATCGACAGGGCCGTCGACGAGCAGTACTTC. Translation gives CASSHIDRAVDEQYF.

CDR3 protein: CASSQGQGREQYF. The CDR3 DNA reads as TGCGCCAGCAGCCAAGGACAGGGTCGCGAGCAGTACTTC. The chain links TRBV4-1 to TRBJ2-7; TRBD1 matches 7 bases. Trimming at V came to 1 base and at J to 6 bases, leaving 3 bases not matched to a gene. Germline V gene lookup returns CDR1 MGHRA and CDR2 YSYEKL. This CDR3 is 13 amino acids long.

CDR3 amino acids: CASSQAGTSHYYEQYF. Here the CDR3 DNA reads TGTGCCAGCAGCCAGGCGGGGACCTCACATTACTACGAGCAGTACTTC. The chain employs TRBV5-6 and TRBJ2-7; D perhaps matches TRBD2 (6 bases). The CDR3 is 16 amino acids. Germline V lookup: CDR1 SGHDT, CDR2 YYEEEE. Trimming removed 4 bases at V and 3 bases at J, with 20 bases between.

V usage is TRBV14 and J usage is TRBJ2-7; the match to TRBD2 covers 8 bases. In germline, CDR1 is SGHDN, CDR2 FVKESK. This CDR3 region has 15 residues. The V segment lost 4 bases and the J segment 0 bases; nucleotides outside the gene matches: 5. The CDR3, as DNA: TGTGCCAGCAGCCCGTACCGGGAGGGCTCCTACGAGCAGTACTTC. It specifies CASSPYREGSYEQYF.

This clone was detected only once. The chain recombines TRBV5-1 with TRBJ1-1, with D unclear. With 0 bases removed from V and 1 base from J, the gap between germline ends came to 4 bases. CDR1 and CDR2 from the germline V gene are SGHRS and YFSETQ. The length of the CDR3 is 13 residues. CDR3 protein: CASSLGRNTEAFF. CDR3 bases: TGCGCCAGCAGCTTGGGCAGGAACACTGAAGCTTTCTTT.

The chain couples TRBV11-3 to TRBJ2-5; D is perhaps TRBD2 (6 bases). V shed 0 bases and J shed 4 bases, with 24 bases lying between them. This CDR3 is 19 amino acids long. Germline CDR1 SGHNT, CDR2 YENEEA. CDR3 protein: CASSLENPPASVRRETQYF. CDR3 in DNA: TGTGCCAGCAGCTTAGAAAATCCACCCGCTAGCGTGAGAAGAGAGACCCAGTACTTC. The variable domain in full, completed from reference TRBV11-3 and TRBJ2-5, reads EAGVVQSPRYKIIEKKQPVAFWCNPISGHNTLYWYLQNLGQGPELLIRYENEEAVDDSQLPKDRFSAERLKGVDSTLKIQPAELGDSAVYLCASSLENPPASVRRETQYFGPGTRLLVL.

There are many counts of this clone. This sequence joins TRBV4-1 and TRBJ1-6, with D tentatively TRBD1 (5 bases). The CDR3 has 17 residues. Germline V gene lookup returns CDR1 MGHRA and CDR2 YSYEKL. The V gene lost 1 base and the J gene lost 3 bases, with 13 bases spanning the gap. CDR3 sequence (DNA): TGCGCCAGCAGCCAAGCAGATATGGGGCTCTATAATTCACCCCTCCACTTT. This encodes CASSQADMGLYNSPLHF.

This clone showed up just once. V is TRBV12-5 and J is TRBJ1-5, with D unresolved. The CDR3 is 16 residues long. Germline V CDR1 and CDR2: LGHNT, FRNRAP. With 4 bases removed from V and 4 bases from J, the gap between germline ends came to 17 bases. Here the CDR3 reads CASGSPATVLNQPQHF. The CDR3 region has the DNA TGTGCTAGTGGTTCGCCCGCGACTGTATTAAATCAGCCCCAGCATTTT.

The chain recombines TRBV6-5 with TRBJ2-2; 7 positions agree with TRBD2. Trimming removed 2 bases from V and 13 bases from J; junction bases left unmatched: 7. Germline V CDR1 and CDR2: MNHEY, SVGAGI. The CDR3 has 13 residues. The CDR3: CASSYIREGGLFF. In nucleotides, the CDR3 is TGTGCCAGCAGTTACATAAGGGAGGGAGGGCTGTTTTTT.

The chain is built from TRBV9 and TRBJ2-2, with D possibly TRBD1 on 6 matching bases. The germline V and J ends were trimmed by 7 bases and 3 bases, with 13 bases remaining between them. CDR3 length: 14 residues. The germline V gene has CDR1 SGDLS and CDR2 YYNGEE. This CDR3 reads CASSVRGDTGELFF. The CDR3, as DNA: TGTGCCAGCTCCGTCAGGGGAGACACCGGGGAGCTGTTTTTT.

The rearrangement links TRBV27 to TRBJ2-1; TRBD2 aligns across 9 bases. The CDR3 contains 17 residues. Germline V gene lookup returns CDR1 MNHEY and CDR2 SMNVEV (reference sequence). J gave up 7 bases and V 6 bases, and 16 bases lay outside the gene matches. The CDR3 coding sequence is TGTGCCAGCAGGGGGATTTCGGTCAGTAGCGGGGGAAATGAGCAGTTCTTC. Residues: CASRGISVSSGGNEQFF.